The 15 T cell receptor delta chains given below trace back to one sample, sequenced in a study of DNA immune sequencing with unique molecular identifiers. A 32-plex genomic DNA assay used primers for all 8 TRDV and 4 TRDJ genes. The library had 12-nucleotide UMIs introduced over 3 barcoding cycles, then a second adapter PCR. TCRdb used CATT to re-call clones from the multiplex PCR reads. The sample lists about 4,700 delta-chain clones, around an eighth seen once, with about 47% in the top ten. The sequencing input was gamma-delta T cells enriched from blood buffy coat, or unenriched PBMCs (not recorded which). Source of these receptors: a human donor in good health.

V gene TRDV2 combines with J gene TRDJ1, with 10 bases lining up with TRDD3. There are 15 residues in the CDR3. Losses at the gene ends were 2 bases for V and 4 bases for J; bases not matched to a gene: 6. Germline V gene data show CDR1 as GEAIGNYY and CDR2 as EKD. The CDR3 DNA sequence: TGTGCCTGTGACAAGCTGGGGGATAGGGGCGATAAACTCATCTTT. It codes for CACDKLGDRGDKLIF.

Many counts were recorded for this clone. The chain has TRDV1 and TRDJ1; D remains ambiguous. The CDR3 is made up of 12 amino acids. With 4 bases removed from V and 3 bases from J, the gap between germline ends came to 6 bases. Germline V gene lookup returns CDR1 TSWWSYY and CDR2 QGS. CDR3 DNA: TGTGCTCTTGGGGGAACGTCCGATAAACTCATCTTT. Its translation is CALGGTSDKLIF.

Concerning this clone: TCRdb attributes to this sequence the protein of a much larger clone, which differs from the DNA translation at residue 6; a read error is likely, and the protein displayed is translated from the DNA. The genes are TRDV2 and TRDJ3, with D unclear. The length of the CDR3 is 19 residues. CDR1 is GEAIGNYY, CDR2 EKD, per germline. The V gene lost 1 base and the J gene lost 0 bases, with 15 bases spanning the gap. This CDR3 reads CACDTEGLRSSWDTRQMFF. The CDR3, as DNA: TGTGCCTGTGACACGGAGGGGCTACGGAGCTCCTGGGACACCCGACAGATGTTTTTC.

This clone showed up just a few times. This is likely an artifact of a read error, given a far larger clone one base away. Additional DNA sequences in this sample encode the identical CDR3. The V call is TRDV2, the J call TRDJ1; 13 nucleotides agree with TRDD3. V was pared by 4 bases and J by 8 bases, with 21 bases of the junction left unmatched. Germline lookup yields CDR1 GEAIGNYY and CDR2 EKD. The CDR3 contains 19 residues. CDR3 sequence reads: CACEIGLNWGIRAGWKLIF. The CDR3 nucleotides are TGTGCCTGTGAAATAGGCCTAAACTGGGGGATACGGGCTGGGTGGAAACTCATCTTT.

In this sample, this clone turned up many times. The chain employs TRDV3 and TRDJ1; 13 nucleotides agree with TRDD3. The CDR3 extends over 16 amino acids. CDR1 TVYSNPD and CDR2 GDNSRS come from the germline V gene (reference sequence). V lost 3 bases to trimming and J lost 1 base; unmatched junction nucleotides: 8. CDR3 sequence reads: CAFRYWGIRGTDKLIF. For the CDR3, the DNA is TGTGCCTTCCGATACTGGGGGATACGAGGCACCGATAAACTCATCTTT.

This clone showed up just a few times. The amino acid sequence in TCRdb belongs to a much larger clone and departs from this DNA's translation at residue 7, likely a sequencing read error; the sequence shown is translated from the DNA. The rearrangement links TRDV2 to TRDJ1, with a tentative D call TRDD3 (6 bases). The CDR3 extends over 18 amino acids. Looked up from germline, CDR1 is GEAIGNYY and CDR2 is EKD. Trimming stripped 3 bases from V and 0 bases from J, with 22 bases between. In nucleotides, the CDR3 is TGTGCCTGTGACCCTGTAATGGGGGGCCCCCCGTACACCGATAAACTCATCTTT. Its protein product is CACDPVMGGPPYTDKLIF.

This clone was recorded at least ten times. The V gene is TRDV2, the J gene TRDJ3; TRDD3 might be the D (6 bases). The CDR3 totals 18 residues. Between the trimmed V and J ends, which lost 0 bases and 2 bases, there was a span of 13 bases. Germline CDR1 GEAIGNYY, CDR2 EKD. The DNA of the CDR3 is TGTGCCTGTGACACCGTTGGGGGGCCTCCCTGGGACACCCGACAGATGTTTTTC. Its translation is CACDTVGGPPWDTRQMFF.

On this clone: TCRdb has a much larger clone's protein, which differs at residue 10 from the translation of this DNA, likely because of a read error; what is shown is the protein translated from the DNA. The chain has TRDV2 and TRDJ1; D may be TRDD3 (5 bases). The V end was cut by 0 bases, the J end by 0 bases, with 25 bases between. The CDR3 has 20 residues. The V gene's germline CDR1 is GEAIGNYY and CDR2 EKD. The CDR3 reads CACDTLRVSRGHEYTDKLIF. The CDR3 DNA sequence: TGTGCCTGTGACACCCTGAGGGTTTCTAGGGGACACGAGTACACCGATAAACTCATCTTT.

In its sample, this clone was seen a few times. The protein TCRdb gives is from a much larger clone and does not agree with this DNA's translation at residue 10, likely a read error; the protein shown here comes from the DNA. The DNA for the CDR3 is TGTGCCTGTGACACCGTAACCACACTGTGGGATAATGGCGATAAACTCATCTTT. This sequence encodes CACDTVTTLWDNGDKLIF. This rearrangement joins TRDV2 to TRDJ1; tentatively, D is TRDD3 (6 bases). Germline CDR1 reads GEAIGNYY; CDR2 reads EKD. There are 18 residues in the CDR3. V was shortened by 0 bases and J by 4 bases, with 23 bases between the two germline ends.

About this clone itself: One base away lies a much larger clone, so this may be a sequencing read error. The same CDR3 is also encoded by other DNA sequences in this sample. V is TRDV1 and J is TRDJ1; 9 nucleotides agree with TRDD3. The J gene, absent from TCRdb, was called here by matching the DNA to germline. Germline V gives CDR1 TSWWSYY, CDR2 QGS. The J segment lost 8 bases and the V segment lost 5 bases, leaving 33 bases of the junction unmatched. The CDR3 covers 22 residues. CDR3 in DNA: TGTGCTCTTGGGTCCCCTTACCCTTTTCTACAGCGTGGTGGGGGATATAGGGTGAAACTCATCTTT. This sequence encodes CALGSPYPFLQRGGGYRVKLIF.

Within the sample, this clone is medium-sized. The chain is built from TRDV2 and TRDJ3; 13 nucleotides align to TRDD3. V trimming: 0 bases; J trimming: 0 bases; junction bases outside the gene matches: 4. From germline, CDR1 is GEAIGNYY and CDR2 EKD. This CDR3 comprises 20 residues. In DNA, the CDR3 is TGTGCCTGTGACACCGTACTGGGGGATACGAACTCCTGGGACACCCGACAGATGTTTTTC. Protein product: CACDTVLGDTNSWDTRQMFF.

A word on this clone: A single base is all that separates this from a far larger clone, so a read error is likely. The sample carries other DNA sequences with the same CDR3. The rearrangement links TRDV2 to TRDJ1; a weak D match, TRDD3 (6 bases). Germline V gives CDR1 GEAIGNYY, CDR2 EKD. The CDR3 spans 15 residues. The V end lost 3 bases, the J end lost 0 bases, and 13 bases lay between the germline ends. The CDR3 loop reads CACDLLGTDTDKLIF. The CDR3, as DNA: TGTGCCTGTGACCTTCTGGGGACAGACACCGATAAACTCATCTTT.

This clone was recorded at least ten times. This sequence joins TRDV2 and TRDJ1; 13 nucleotides align to TRDD3. The CDR3 length is 18 residues. The V gene's germline CDR1 is GEAIGNYY and CDR2 EKD. Trimming took 0 bases from V and 0 from J; bases not matched to a gene: 6. Written as DNA, the CDR3 is TGTGCCTGTGACACCGTAACTGGGGGATACGCGGACACCGATAAACTCATCTTT. Translating gives CACDTVTGGYADTDKLIF.

Regarding this clone: TCRdb attributes to this sequence the protein of a much larger clone, which differs from the DNA translation at residue 14; a read error is likely, and the protein displayed is translated from the DNA. The chain joins TRDV3 to TRDJ1; tentatively, D is TRDD2 (5 bases). The CDR3 has 17 amino acids. Germline V gene sequence: CDR1 TVYSNPD, CDR2 GDNSRS (reference sequence). This CDR3 reads CAFFTYVGLTDTDNLIF. The CDR3 DNA reads as TGTGCCTTTTTCACCTACGTAGGACTGACCGACACCGATAATCTCATCTTT. Together with reference TRDV3 and TRDJ1, the CDR3 gives the full variable domain: CDKVTQSSPDQTVASGSEVVLLCTYDTVYSNPDLFWYRIRPDYSFQFVFYGDNSRSEGADFTQGRFSVKHILTQKAFHLVISPVRTEDSATYYCAFFTYVGLTDTDNLIFGKGTRVTVEP.

This clone was seen more than once but under ten times. Translating this DNA gives a protein that differs at residue 7 from the TCRdb one, which belongs to a much larger clone; a read error is likely, and the protein shown is this translation. The V call is TRDV2, the J call TRDJ1; TRDD3 matches 7 bases. Germline V gene lookup returns CDR1 GEAIGNYY and CDR2 EKD. This CDR3 is 16 amino acids long. V was clipped by 2 bases and J by 3 bases; unmatched bases: 11. The CDR3 is CACDKLADTQADKLIF. The CDR3, as DNA: TGTGCCTGTGACAAGCTGGCGGATACGCAGGCCGATAAACTCATCTTT.